This T cell receptor (beta chain) comes out of a study of cytomegalovirus exposure and HLA in healthy donors. It was with 60 Vbeta and 13 Jbeta primers that the PCR ran. TCRdb keeps only in-frame clones here, not all; method: immunoSEQ multiplex PCR. Among 170,000 or so clones listed, 65% to 80% were seen once. As to this clone: Its antigen is as yet unknown.

Per the germline V gene, CDR1 is SGHNT and CDR2 is YYREEE (reference sequence). CDR3 length: 14 amino acids. Trimming cost V 3 bases and J 1 base, with 10 bases left between them. Study conclusions and caveats: An analysis was carried out at a later point. It showed that HLA-associated TCR beta chains were more clonally expanded than equally common non-associated chains. The study dropped some indistinguishable V segments, TRBV6-2 and TRBV6-3 among them.

Sequenced material: PBMCs. The clonotype comes from a woman aged 30 to 39 in good health and CMV-seronegative. The chain uses TRBV5-4 and TRBJ1-1; D not resolved. The CDR3 region is CASSSTGRNTEAFF. As DNA, the CDR3 is TGTGCCAGCAGCTCCACCGGTCGGAACACTGAAGCTTTCTTT.